The 9 T cell receptor beta chains below come from one sample, sequenced in a study of T cell repertoires in cytomegalovirus infection. TCRdb ran MiXCR on the reads and lists one entry per CDR3 protein. The top ten clones hold 7.5% to 9.5% of a sample with some 350,000 distinct CDR3 sequences, less than 20% of them seen once. Source material: PBMCs. Source of these receptors: a human donor in good health (CMV status not recorded). Some clones in this sample may be carry-over from other donors' samples.

CDR3 loop: CASSLQSGAEQYF. Written as DNA, the CDR3 is TGTGCCAGCAGTCTACAAAGCGGGGCGGAGCAGTACTTC. The chain links TRBV6-5 to TRBJ2-7, with TRBD2 matching 7 bases. The CDR3 is 13 amino acids. The germline gives CDR1 MNHEY, CDR2 SVGAGI. Trimming at V came to 5 bases and at J to 7 bases, leaving 8 bases not matched to a gene.

This clonotype was recorded a few times. The V gene is TRBV20-1, the J gene TRBJ1-2; D uncertain. Germline V gene data show CDR1 as DFQATT and CDR2 as SNEGSKA (reference sequence). The CDR3 has 15 amino acids. The V end was cut by 0 bases, the J end by 3 bases, with 14 bases between. The DNA of the CDR3 is TGCAGTGCTAGAGAGCCAGGAGGGTCGGACTATGGCTACACCTTC. Protein: CSAREPGGSDYGYTF.

This clonotype was found once. The gene calls are TRBV7-2 and TRBJ2-3; D might be TRBD2 (7 bases). CDR3 length equals 14 residues. With 5 bases removed from V and 2 bases from J, the gap between germline ends came to 11 bases. Germline-derived CDR1 and CDR2 are SGHTA and FQGNSA. The CDR3 DNA sequence: TGTGCCAGCAGCAAGGGGGGGCTCACAGATACGCAGTATTTT. It yields the protein CASSKGGLTDTQYF.

This clonotype has just a few counts. This chain connects TRBV12-3 or TRBV12-4 to TRBJ1-2, with 7 bases that match TRBD1. The trim removed 5 bases at V and 2 bases at J, leaving 8 bases unmatched. This CDR3 contains 15 residues. The CDR3 sequence is CASSPQTGRNYGYTF. The CDR3 DNA reads as TGTGCCAGCAGTCCTCAGACAGGGCGAAACTATGGCTACACCTTC.

The sample holds one count of this clonotype. The chain recombines TRBV7-9 with TRBJ2-7, with a weak D call TRBD2 (5 bases). Deletions cut 4 bases from V and 0 bases from J, with 13 bases between. The CDR3 is made up of 15 amino acids. CDR1 is SEHNR and CDR2 is FQNEAQ in the germline V gene (reference sequence). The CDR3, as DNA: TGTGCCAGCAGCTCCCTCTCGCGGGCCTCCTACGAGCAGTACTTC. This sequence encodes CASSSLSRASYEQYF.

The genes are TRBV12-3 or TRBV12-4 and TRBJ1-1; 10 positions match TRBD1. Trimming cost V 6 bases and J 11 bases; bases outside gene matches: 12. The CDR3 consists of 14 residues. The CDR3 loop is CASSARDRGFRAFF. CDR3 nucleotide sequence: TGTGCCAGCAGCGCACGGGACAGGGGTTTTCGGGCTTTCTTT.

The V gene is TRBV4-1, the J gene TRBJ1-1; D ambiguous. The ends were cut back, 1 base at V and 0 bases at J, with 9 bases in the middle. Germline V gives CDR1 MGHRA, CDR2 YSYEKL. The CDR3 length is 15 residues. The CDR3, as DNA: TGCGCCAGCAGCCAAGTAGCATCGATGAACACTGAAGCTTTCTTT. Encoded protein: CASSQVASMNTEAFF.

V and J are TRBV2 and TRBJ1-1; D uncertain. The ends were cut back, 5 bases at V and 1 base at J, with 8 bases in the middle. CDR3 length equals 13 residues. Per germline, CDR1 SNHLY and CDR2 FYNNEI. The CDR3 DNA follows: TGTGCCAGCAGTCCCCTCTGGAACACTGAAGCTTTCTTT. It is translated as CASSPLWNTEAFF.

This clonotype has just a few counts. The rearrangement uses TRBV20-1 and TRBJ1-1, with D possibly TRBD1 on 5 matching bases. Germline-derived CDR1 and CDR2 are DFQATT and SNEGSKA (reference sequence). Trimming removed 3 bases from V and 2 bases from J, with 19 bases in between. This CDR3 is built from 16 residues. The CDR3 region is CSARVPRQILNTEAFF. Written as DNA, the CDR3 is TGCAGTGCTAGGGTCCCTCGACAGATTCTTAACACTGAAGCTTTCTTT.